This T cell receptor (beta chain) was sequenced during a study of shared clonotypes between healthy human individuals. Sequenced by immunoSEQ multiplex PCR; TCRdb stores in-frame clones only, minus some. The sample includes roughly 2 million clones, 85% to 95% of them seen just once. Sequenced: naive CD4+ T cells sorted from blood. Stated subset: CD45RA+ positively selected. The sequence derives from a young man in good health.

CDR3 in DNA: TGTGCCAGCTCACCACCGGCCAGAGCTGAGACCCAGTACTTC. Amino acid sequence: CASSPPARAETQYF. The genes are TRBV18 and TRBJ2-5, with no clear D. Germline V CDR1 and CDR2: KGHSH, LQKENI. This CDR3 is 14 amino acids long. Trimming removed 0 bases at V and 5 bases at J, with 10 bases between.